This T cell receptor beta chain comes out of a study of blood T cell repertoires in COVID-19. As for the study in general: Acute and convalescent COVID-19 samples came from the United States, Italy and Spain. The cDNA or gDNA used as material had been derived from T cells, B-cell-depleted T cells, or PBMCs.

Trimming cost V 3 bases and J 4 bases; bases outside gene matches: 14. Germline CDR1 reads DFQATT; CDR2 reads SNEGSKA (reference sequence). There are 16 residues in the CDR3. Authors' data handling: The authors estimated nucleated cell counts from reference gene primer amplification. Libraries were prepared by immunoSEQ multiplex PCR; TCRdb keeps only in-frame clonotypes and omits some of them. That table gives V, J and clone size, and the DNA gave D and trimming. The sample holds under 300,000 clones, less than 85% seen once. Sequencing was done on a sample of peripheral blood. The clonotype originates from a woman older than 75 with active or convalescent COVID-19. The V and J genes are TRBV20-1 and TRBJ1-1; 7 nucleotides agree with TRBD1. The CDR3 DNA sequence: TGCAGTGCTAGTTTTCTGCAGGGGGTTCAGGGCACTGAAGCTTTCTTT. Its protein product is CSASFLQGVQGTEAFF.